This is a list of T cell receptor beta chains from one sample in a study of T cells after yellow fever vaccination. TCRdb reanalysed the 5' RACE reads using MiXCR and keeps one entry per CDR3 protein. Of around 100,000 distinct CDR3 sequences in the sample, 8.4% are singletons; the top ten hold roughly 25%. The sequencing used CD8+ T cells sorted from PBMCs, collected 45 days after the yellow fever booster vaccination. These TCRs come from a man aged 25 to 45 who received the YFV17D yellow fever vaccine. Each CDR3 is given with its conserved first and last residue. Each record gives: clone size, V gene, D gene, J gene, CDR3 protein, CDR3 DNA. The D gene is left open where the match is weak. Some rows mark clone size as missing; the rest say once, few, many or name a class of expanded clone.

size: many
V: TRBV10-3
D: NA
J: TRBJ2-3
CDR3: CAITPEGGWGTDTQYF
DNA: TGTGCCATCACCCCGGAGGGGGGCTGGGGCACAGATACGCAGTATTTT

size: many
V: TRBV5-6
D: NA
J: TRBJ2-7
CDR3: CASSHGTSTIGQYF
DNA: TGTGCCAGCAGCCACGGGACCTCTACGATTGGGCAGTACTTC

size: many
V: TRBV7-9
D: NA
J: TRBJ2-1
CDR3: CASTLRDPSYNEQFF
DNA: TGTGCCAGCACCCTACGGGACCCCTCCTACAATGAGCAGTTCTTC

size: many
V: TRBV7-9
D: NA
J: TRBJ2-7
CDR3: CASNTEGGSYEQYF
DNA: TGTGCCAGCAATACAGAGGGGGGATCCTACGAGCAGTACTTC

size: many
V: TRBV10-3
D: NA
J: TRBJ2-1
CDR3: CAISESIGNNEQFF
DNA: TGTGCCATCAGTGAGTCGATTGGCAACAATGAGCAGTTCTTC

size: many
V: TRBV13
D: NA
J: TRBJ2-1
CDR3: CASSFYRDSNEQFF
DNA: TGTGCCAGCAGCTTTTACCGGGACTCCAATGAGCAGTTCTTC

size: medium-sized
V: TRBV15
D: NA
J: TRBJ2-6
CDR3: CATSRDQEGSSGANVLTF
DNA: TGTGCCACCAGCAGAGATCAAGAAGGTAGCTCTGGGGCCAACGTCCTGACTTTC

size: many
V: TRBV7-6
D: NA
J: TRBJ2-1
CDR3: CASSLGLSEQFF
DNA: TGTGCCAGCAGCTTAGGCTTAAGTGAGCAGTTCTTC

size: few
V: TRBV2
D: TRBD2
J: TRBJ2-3
CDR3: CACTGTETSGRFTDTQYF
DNA: TGTGCCTGCACCGGGACAGAGACTAGCGGGAGGTTCACAGATACGCAGTATTTT

size: many
V: TRBV5-1
D: TRBD2
J: TRBJ2-3
CDR3: CASSIEPSGSTDTQYF
DNA: TGCGCCAGCAGCATTGAGCCTAGCGGGAGCACAGATACGCAGTATTTT

size: many
V: TRBV20-1
D: TRBD2
J: TRBJ2-1
CDR3: CSAGLWKREGNEQFF
DNA: TGCAGTGCTGGTCTTTGGAAGCGGGAGGGGAATGAGCAGTTCTTC

size: many
V: TRBV5-1
D: TRBD2
J: TRBJ2-3
CDR3: CASRSTGTSGMDTQYF
DNA: TGCGCCAGCAGGAGTACCGGGACTAGCGGGATGGATACGCAGTATTTT

size: NA
V: TRBV14
D: TRBD2
J: TRBJ2-1
CDR3: CASSQDGTTSFSYNEQFF
DNA: TGTGCCAGCAGCCAAGACGGGACTACCTCATTTTCCTACAATGAGCAGTTCTTC

size: few
V: TRBV18
D: NA
J: TRBJ2-7
CDR3: CASSSGAFSYEQYF
DNA: TGTGCCAGCTCCTCAGGGGCGTTCTCCTACGAGCAGTACTTC

size: few
V: TRBV2
D: NA
J: TRBJ2-2
CDR3: CASTRSGELFF
DNA: TGTGCCAGCACTCGATCCGGGGAGCTGTTTTTT

size: many
V: TRBV28
D: TRBD2
J: TRBJ2-1
CDR3: CASSPLSLAGGYNEQFF
DNA: TGTGCCAGCAGTCCCCTCTCTCTAGCGGGAGGCTACAATGAGCAGTTCTTC

size: NA
V: TRBV9
D: NA
J: TRBJ1-5
CDR3: CASSASTNQPQHF
DNA: TGTGCCAGCAGCGCTAGTACAAATCAGCCCCAGCATTTT

size: few
V: TRBV10-2
D: NA
J: TRBJ2-1
CDR3: CASSDAGNNEQFF
DNA: TGCGCCAGCAGTGATGCAGGGAACAATGAGCAGTTCTTC

size: NA
V: TRBV3-1
D: TRBD2
J: TRBJ2-1
CDR3: CASSQKPQLAGLYNEQFF
DNA: TGTGCCAGCAGCCAAAAACCCCAACTAGCGGGACTGTACAATGAGCAGTTCTTC

size: many
V: TRBV6-1
D: NA
J: TRBJ2-1
CDR3: CASMGAHPDEQFF
DNA: TGTGCCAGCATGGGAGCTCATCCGGATGAGCAGTTCTTC

size: many
V: TRBV9
D: TRBD2
J: TRBJ2-2
CDR3: CASSVMTSFTGELFF
DNA: TGTGCCAGCAGCGTCATGACTAGCTTCACCGGGGAGCTGTTTTTT

size: many
V: TRBV29-1
D: TRBD2
J: TRBJ2-4
CDR3: CSVWGGTKNIQYF
DNA: TGCAGCGTTTGGGGGGGAACCAAAAACATTCAGTACTTC

size: many
V: TRBV7-2
D: NA
J: TRBJ2-7
CDR3: CASSWIDYEQYF
DNA: TGTGCCAGCAGCTGGATAGACTACGAGCAGTACTTC

size: few
V: TRBV4-2
D: NA
J: TRBJ2-7
CDR3: CASSQDRSDPPSEQYF
DNA: TGTGCCAGCAGCCAAGACAGGAGCGACCCTCCGTCCGAGCAGTACTTC

size: many
V: TRBV7-6
D: TRBD2
J: TRBJ2-1
CDR3: CASSIASGSYNEQFF
DNA: TGTGCCAGCAGCATCGCTAGCGGGAGCTACAATGAGCAGTTCTTC

size: NA
V: TRBV27
D: TRBD2
J: TRBJ2-3
CDR3: CASSSGLAGFTDTQYF
DNA: TGTGCCAGCAGTTCGGGACTAGCGGGTTTCACAGATACGCAGTATTTT

size: many
V: TRBV6-2/TRBV6-3
D: NA
J: TRBJ2-5
CDR3: CASSPGPSQETQYF
DNA: TGTGCCAGCAGTCCCGGGCCCTCCCAAGAGACCCAGTACTTC

size: many
V: TRBV6-2/TRBV6-3
D: TRBD2
J: TRBJ2-1
CDR3: CASLRSSGRDNEQFF
DNA: TGTGCCAGCCTCCGTTCTAGCGGGAGGGACAATGAGCAGTTCTTC

size: many
V: TRBV6-5
D: TRBD2
J: TRBJ2-7
CDR3: CASSFTGTSGRNEQYF
DNA: TGTGCCAGCAGTTTCACAGGGACTAGCGGGAGAAACGAGCAGTACTTC

size: NA
V: TRBV5-1
D: NA
J: TRBJ2-7
CDR3: CASSLTGASYEQYF
DNA: TGCGCCAGCAGCTTGACGGGAGCATCCTACGAGCAGTACTTC

size: many
V: TRBV20-1
D: NA
J: TRBJ2-3
CDR3: CSASPRLNTTDTQYF
DNA: TGCAGTGCTAGCCCCCGACTAAATACCACAGATACGCAGTATTTT

size: few
V: TRBV15
D: TRBD2
J: TRBJ2-5
CDR3: CATSRVGGGPRKETQYF
DNA: TGTGCCACCAGCAGAGTCGGGGGGGGACCGAGAAAAGAGACCCAGTACTTC

size: many
V: TRBV20-1
D: TRBD1
J: TRBJ2-1
CDR3: CSVGQGGPDSYNEQFF
DNA: TGCAGTGTGGGACAGGGGGGGCCGGACTCCTACAATGAGCAGTTCTTC

size: many
V: TRBV10-3
D: NA
J: TRBJ2-1
CDR3: CAISDDSHEQFF
DNA: TGTGCCATCAGTGACGACAGCCATGAGCAGTTCTTC

size: many
V: TRBV6-5
D: TRBD1
J: TRBJ2-6
CDR3: CASSYSGYRGSGANVLTF
DNA: TGTGCCAGCAGTTACTCGGGATACAGGGGATCTGGGGCCAACGTCCTGACTTTC

size: many
V: TRBV7-8
D: NA
J: TRBJ1-1
CDR3: CASSPWTDLTEAFF
DNA: TGTGCCAGCAGCCCTTGGACAGACTTGACTGAAGCTTTCTTT

size: many
V: TRBV19
D: NA
J: TRBJ1-5
CDR3: CASSPGSSVYQPQHF
DNA: TGTGCCAGTAGCCCAGGGAGTTCTGTCTACCAGCCCCAGCATTTT

size: many
V: TRBV20-1
D: TRBD1
J: TRBJ2-5
CDR3: CSARDSGGRDPQETQYF
DNA: TGCAGTGCTAGAGATTCAGGGGGCAGGGACCCTCAAGAGACCCAGTACTTC

size: NA
V: TRBV5-5
D: TRBD2
J: TRBJ2-1
CDR3: CASSLLGLAGGGEQFF
DNA: TGTGCCAGCAGCCTATTAGGACTAGCGGGAGGTGGGGAGCAGTTCTTC

size: many
V: TRBV27
D: NA
J: TRBJ2-7
CDR3: CASRNRTDSYEQYF
DNA: TGTGCCAGCAGGAATAGGACAGACTCCTACGAGCAGTACTTC

size: NA
V: TRBV28
D: NA
J: TRBJ2-3
CDR3: CASSLRGQLTDTQYF
DNA: TGTGCCAGCAGTTTAAGGGGACAACTCACAGATACGCAGTATTTT

size: many
V: TRBV7-7
D: TRBD1
J: TRBJ2-3
CDR3: CASSFGQGDTQYF
DNA: TGTGCTAGCAGCTTCGGACAGGGGGATACGCAGTATTTT

size: NA
V: TRBV7-9
D: NA
J: TRBJ2-2
CDR3: CASSFPLARKGELFF
DNA: TGTGCCAGCAGCTTTCCCCTAGCCCGCAAAGGGGAGCTGTTTTTT

size: many
V: TRBV24-1
D: TRBD1
J: TRBJ2-7
CDR3: CATGQGYEQYF
DNA: TGTGCCACGGGACAGGGGTACGAGCAGTACTTC

size: many
V: TRBV5-1
D: TRBD1
J: TRBJ2-2
CDR3: CASSSPGQGAFGELFF
DNA: TGCGCCAGCAGCTCTCCGGGACAGGGGGCGTTCGGGGAGCTGTTTTTT

size: many
V: TRBV7-2
D: NA
J: TRBJ1-3
CDR3: CASSLDLSSGNTIYF
DNA: TGTGCCAGCAGCCTAGACCTCAGCTCTGGAAACACCATATATTTT

size: many
V: TRBV29-1
D: TRBD2
J: TRBJ2-1
CDR3: CSVEGGNNEQFF
DNA: TGCAGCGTTGAGGGAGGGAACAATGAGCAGTTCTTC

size: many
V: TRBV6-5
D: TRBD2
J: TRBJ2-1
CDR3: CASKTSGRLFF
DNA: TGTGCCAGCAAAACTAGCGGGAGACTGTTCTTC

size: many
V: TRBV29-1
D: TRBD2
J: TRBJ2-1
CDR3: CSVDPGLAGGGSYNEQFF
DNA: TGCAGCGTTGACCCGGGACTAGCGGGAGGCGGGTCCTACAATGAGCAGTTCTTC

size: many
V: TRBV5-1
D: NA
J: TRBJ1-1
CDR3: CASAGTGGNTEAFF
DNA: TGCGCCAGCGCAGGGACCGGAGGGAACACTGAAGCTTTCTTT

size: NA
V: TRBV7-9
D: NA
J: TRBJ2-1
CDR3: CASSLGQQTYNEQFF
DNA: TGTGCCAGCAGCTTAGGACAGCAAACCTACAATGAGCAGTTCTTC

size: NA
V: TRBV20-1
D: TRBD2
J: TRBJ2-1
CDR3: CSARELAGPNEQFF
DNA: TGCAGTGCTAGAGAACTAGCGGGACCCAATGAGCAGTTCTTC

size: few
V: TRBV27
D: NA
J: TRBJ2-3
CDR3: CASRSPLMDYSTDTQYF
DNA: TGTGCCAGCCGATCACCTCTGATGGACTATTCCACAGATACGCAGTATTTT

size: many
V: TRBV6-5
D: NA
J: TRBJ2-1
CDR3: CASSYSRGYNEQFF
DNA: TGTGCCAGCAGTTACTCTCGTGGGTACAATGAGCAGTTCTTC

size: few
V: TRBV28
D: TRBD2
J: TRBJ2-7
CDR3: CASKLAGGNYEQYF
DNA: TGTGCCAGCAAACTAGCGGGGGGAAACTACGAGCAGTACTTC

size: many
V: TRBV28
D: NA
J: TRBJ1-2
CDR3: CASRQLYGYTF
DNA: TGTGCCAGCAGACAGCTCTATGGCTACACCTTC

size: many
V: TRBV12-3/TRBV12-4
D: TRBD2
J: TRBJ2-7
CDR3: CASNIGGLAGNEQYF
DNA: TGTGCCAGCAACATCGGGGGGCTAGCGGGAAACGAGCAGTACTTC

size: many
V: TRBV30
D: TRBD1
J: TRBJ2-7
CDR3: CAWNAITVRDRHREQYF
DNA: TGTGCCTGGAACGCCATTACGGTAAGGGACAGGCATCGCGAGCAGTACTTC

size: NA
V: TRBV6-5
D: NA
J: TRBJ1-5
CDR3: CASSYSAEISPQHF
DNA: TGTGCCAGCAGTTACTCGGCAGAAATCAGCCCCCAGCATTTT